This TCR beta chain is from a study of T cells in Graves' hyperthyroidism and ophthalmopathy. Findings of the study overall: The model forecast ophthalmopathy, anticipating it by a median approximately 6 months before onset. Most thyroid-expanded clonotypes above 0.001 were also found in blood.

Individuals with ophthalmopathy presented a Clinical Activity Score of at least 3, a NOSPECS grade of at least 4 and a duration under 3 months. Together with thyroid ultrasound, orbital computed tomography, serum thyroxine and TRAb, clinical symptoms were used for diagnoses. The CDR3 has 13 amino acids. Germline V gene lookup returns CDR1 LNHNV and CDR2 YYDKDF (reference sequence). The V segment lost 4 bases and the J segment 6 bases; nucleotides outside the gene matches: 3. The table lists this clonotype with many counts. What it binds is not known. What was amplified from RNA transcripts were TCR beta CDR3 regions. HTBI primers were used for first-round RT-PCR of the TCR CDR3. TCRdb itself ran the multiplex PCR reads through MiXCR, one entry per CDR3 protein. Here the sample spans about 330,000 distinct CDR3 sequences, approximately 14% being singletons.

Sequencing was performed on blood. The chain employs TRBV15 and TRBJ2-3, with 8 nucleotides matching TRBD2. The receptor comes from a woman aged 40 to 49 with Graves' ophthalmopathy. CDR3 nucleotides: TGTGCCACCAGCATCCAGCGGGAGGATACGCAGTATTTT. The encoded protein is CATSIQREDTQYF.